This passage covers 22 T cell receptor beta chains from one sample sequenced in a study of blood T cells in healthy people across ages. The second PCR ran roughly 7 to 12 cycles with a sample-barcoded 5' primer and J-beta primers. TCRdb independently ran MiXCR on the 5' RACE reads; one entry per CDR3 protein. The sample includes some 760,000 distinct CDR3 sequences, approximately 25% of them seen just once. The same sample was also used in a study of T cells of mothers and their children.

Sequencing was done on a sample of blood. The receptors here all came from a boy aged 10-17 years in good health.

The rearrangement uses TRBV6-2 or TRBV6-3 and TRBJ1-5, with TRBD1 matching over 9 bases. The CDR3 is 16 residues long. The J segment lost 1 base and the V segment lost 2 bases, leaving 3 bases of the junction unmatched. The germline V gene encodes CDR1 MNHEY and CDR2 SVGEGT. CDR3 in DNA: TGTGCCAGCAGTTACCGACAGGGGGTAAGCAATCAGCCCCAGCATTTT. Translated, it gives CASSYRQGVSNQPQHF.

V is TRBV6-2 or TRBV6-3 and J is TRBJ2-4; no clear D gene. Germline values: CDR1 MNHEY, CDR2 SVGEGT. CDR3 size: 16 residues. Between the trimmed V and J ends, which lost 5 bases and 3 bases, there was a span of 17 bases. CDR3 sequence (DNA): TGTGCCAGCAGTCCCCGCCCGACTGGATTCAAAAACATTCAGTACTTC. Protein sequence: CASSPRPTGFKNIQYF.

The gene calls are TRBV6-5 and TRBJ1-2; the match to TRBD1 covers 9 bases. Per germline, CDR1 MNHEY and CDR2 SVGAGI. The CDR3 spans 14 residues. Germline trimming cut 5 bases from V and 4 bases from J; bases unmatched to any gene: 5. Here the CDR3 reads CASSRQGVSYGYTF. The DNA for the CDR3 is TGTGCCAGCAGTCGACAGGGGGTCTCCTATGGCTACACCTTC.

This clonotype was picked up a small number of times. V is TRBV7-9 and J is TRBJ2-3; no definite D call. Between the trimmed V and J ends, which lost 5 bases and 4 bases, there was a span of 10 bases. The CDR3 covers 13 residues. Germline V lookup: CDR1 SEHNR, CDR2 FQNEAQ (reference sequence). The CDR3: CASSPPSADTQYF. The CDR3 DNA is TGTGCCAGCAGCCCCCCATCCGCAGATACGCAGTATTTT. Combining the CDR3 with reference TRBV7-9 and TRBJ2-3 gives the whole variable domain DTGVSQNPRHKITKRGQNVTFRCDPISEHNRLYWYRQTLGQGPEFLTYFQNEAQLEKSRLLSDRFSAERPKGSFSTLEIQRTEQGDSAMYLCASSPPSADTQYFGPGTRLTVL.

V is TRBV7-9 and J is TRBJ2-3; D gene unclear. V lost 2 bases and J lost 4, with 10 bases in between. Germline V gives CDR1 SEHNR, CDR2 FQNEAQ (reference sequence). There are 14 residues in the CDR3. As DNA, the CDR3 is TGTGCCAGCAGCTTATTGTCTATGTCAGATACGCAGTATTTT. Encoded protein: CASSLLSMSDTQYF.

J is TRBJ2-3 and V is TRBV25-1; 7 nucleotides align to TRBD2. J was trimmed by 3 bases and V by 2 bases; bases with no gene match: 8. This CDR3 has 16 residues. Germline V gene lookup returns CDR1 MGHDK and CDR2 SYGVNS. The CDR3 DNA reads as TGTGCCAGCAGTGAAGGGTTAGCGGGCCATACAGATACGCAGTATTTT. Protein: CASSEGLAGHTDTQYF.

This clonotype has only a few counts. This chain joins TRBV12-3 or TRBV12-4 and TRBJ1-5, with 7 bases that match TRBD1. The CDR3 covers 14 residues. V shed 7 bases and J 5 bases; nucleotides not matched to a gene: 8. The CDR3 DNA follows: TGTGCCAGCAAACCCGACAGGGCATATCAGCCCCAGCATTTT. Its protein product is CASKPDRAYQPQHF.

The sample holds a few counts of this clonotype. The chain has TRBV12-3 or TRBV12-4 and TRBJ1-2; D is uncertain. V gave up 6 bases and J gave up 5 bases, with 19 bases separating them. CDR3 size: 15 residues. DNA for the CDR3: TGTGCCAGCAGCTCAGGTGTAAGGCGGAAGTATGGCTACACCTTC. Amino acids: CASSSGVRRKYGYTF.

This clonotype showed up just a few times. The gene calls are TRBV3-1 and TRBJ1-1, with a weak D call TRBD1 (5 bases). The CDR3 is 13 residues long. Germline V gene sequence: CDR1 LGHDT, CDR2 YNNKEL (reference sequence). Trimming took off 7 bases at V and 1 base at J, with 10 bases between the two ends. Here the CDR3 DNA reads TGTGCCAGCAAAGGGGCAGCGAACACTGAAGCTTTCTTT. It codes for CASKGAANTEAFF. The full variable domain, in which reference TRBV3-1 and TRBJ1-1 provide the parts outside the CDR3, is DTAVSQTPKYLVTQMGNDKSIKCEQNLGHDTMYWYKQDSKKFLKIMFSYNNKELIINETVPNRFSPKSPDKAHLNLHINSLELGDSAVYFCASKGAANTEAFFGQGTRLTVV.

The CDR3 region is CATSDLEGRADTQYF. The CDR3 DNA follows: TGTGCCACCAGTGATTTAGAGGGGCGGGCAGATACGCAGTATTTT. This chain joins TRBV24-1 and TRBJ2-3; D possibly uses TRBD1 or TRBD2 (5 bases each). The CDR3 runs to 15 residues. Germline CDR1 is KGHDR and CDR2 is SFDVKD. With 1 base removed from V and 4 bases from J, the gap between germline ends came to 11 bases.

V gene TRBV20-1 combines with J gene TRBJ1-2; D is ambiguous. CDR3 length: 12 amino acids. Germline V gene data show CDR1 as DFQATT and CDR2 as SNEGSKA (reference sequence). V shed 3 bases and J shed 5 bases, with 10 bases lying between them. For the CDR3, the DNA is TGCAGTGCTAGTTGGTTGAAGTATGGCTACACCTTC. This encodes CSASWLKYGYTF.

The rearrangement joins TRBV5-5 to TRBJ2-7; TRBD1 agrees at 10 bases. Germline CDR1 reads SGHKS; CDR2 reads YYEKEE (reference sequence). The CDR3 is 13 residues long. V shed 4 bases and J 11 bases; nucleotides not matched to a gene: 9. The CDR3 spells CASSPWDRGTEYF. The CDR3 DNA reads TGTGCCAGCAGCCCATGGGACAGGGGTACCGAGTACTTC. Filled out from reference TRBV5-5 and TRBJ2-7, the complete variable domain reads DAGVTQSPTHLIKTRGQQVTLRCSPISGHKSVSWYQQVLGQGPQFIFQYYEKEERGRGNFPDRFSARQFPNYSSELNVNALLLGDSALYLCASSPWDRGTEYFGPGTRLTVT.

There are a few counts of this clonotype. An end of the junction differs from the germline gene, which may be a read error. This rearrangement joins TRBV28 to TRBJ2-1, with 10 bases matching TRBD2. Matching the DNA end better, TRBJ2-5 makes the J call doubtful. This CDR3 is built from 14 residues. CDR1 is MDHEN, CDR2 SYDVKM, per germline. In DNA, the CDR3 is TGTGCCGGCAGTTTAAGCGGGAGGGGGGAGACCCAGTACTTC. Its protein is CAGSLSGRGETQYF.

In its sample, this clonotype was seen a few times. The chain links TRBV12-3 or TRBV12-4 to TRBJ2-5; D uncertain. With 3 bases removed from V and 5 bases from J, the gap between germline ends came to 7 bases. The CDR3 loop spans 12 amino acids. DNA for the CDR3: TGTGCCAGCAGTTTGTGGATGGAGACCCAGTACTTC. Translating it yields CASSLWMETQYF.

This clonotype was counted between two and nine times. This chain connects TRBV29-1 to TRBJ2-7, with TRBD2 as a possible D gene (5 bases). Germline CDR1 is SQVTM and CDR2 is ANQGSEA. This CDR3 region has 13 residues. V was trimmed by 5 bases and J by 1 base, leaving 12 bases between them. The CDR3 DNA reads TGCAGCGTTCGTCGGGAAGCGTCCTACGAGCAGTACTTC. Translated, it gives CSVRREASYEQYF.

The CDR3: CATSRHPRFEGEGNEQFF. The CDR3 region has the DNA TGTGCCACCAGCAGGCACCCGAGATTCGAGGGAGAGGGCAATGAGCAGTTCTTC. The chain uses TRBV15 and TRBJ2-1; possible D gene TRBD2, 5 bases. This CDR3 is 18 amino acids long. Looked up from germline, CDR1 is LNHNV and CDR2 is YYDKDF (reference sequence). Trimming stripped 3 bases from V and 6 bases from J, with 24 bases between.

The chain joins TRBV12-3 or TRBV12-4 to TRBJ2-5; 9 bases agree with TRBD1. Trimming took 3 bases from V and 7 from J; bases not matched to a gene: 9. There are 15 residues in the CDR3. The CDR3 spells CASSFGDRVRGTQYF. The CDR3 DNA reads TGTGCCAGCAGTTTCGGGGACAGGGTCAGGGGGACCCAGTACTTC.

This clonotype was seen a few times. The J gene is TRBJ1-6, the V gene TRBV13; D is uncertain. Per germline, CDR1 PRHDT and CDR2 FYEKMQ (reference sequence). With 1 base removed from V and 6 bases from J, the gap between germline ends came to 10 bases. This CDR3 region has 15 residues. CDR3 DNA sequence: TGTGCCAGCAGCTTAGCCGGGCCGGCTAATTCACCCCTCCACTTT. Protein product: CASSLAGPANSPLHF.

This clonotype was recorded a few times. Here the CDR3 reads CASSFSDWTGGKYGELFF. CDR3 sequence (DNA): TGTGCCAGCAGTTTTTCCGATTGGACAGGGGGAAAATACGGGGAGCTGTTTTTT. The V and J genes are TRBV12-3 or TRBV12-4 and TRBJ2-2; TRBD1 aligns across 10 bases. V shed 3 bases and J 7 bases; nucleotides not matched to a gene: 14. The CDR3 totals 18 residues.

This chain links TRBV13 with TRBJ2-5, with D possibly matching TRBD2 (5 bases). Trimming took off 4 bases at V and 1 base at J, with 13 bases between the two ends. The CDR3 runs 15 residues. Germline V CDR1 and CDR2: PRHDT, FYEKMQ (reference sequence). The CDR3: CASSSRPGTQETQYF. The CDR3 region has the DNA TGTGCCAGCAGCTCCCGCCCGGGAACCCAAGAGACCCAGTACTTC.

The chain has TRBV2 and TRBJ2-7; D is uncertain. The CDR3 consists of 11 residues. The germline CDR1 and CDR2 sequences are SNHLY and FYNNEI. V was pared by 3 bases and J by 5 bases, with 5 bases between. The CDR3 DNA sequence: TGTGCCAGCAGTGATCTCAACGAGCAGTACTTC. This codes for CASSDLNEQYF.

The J gene is TRBJ2-5, the V gene TRBV7-2; D is ambiguous. Germline V gene lookup returns CDR1 SGHTA and CDR2 FQGNSA. The V end lost 5 bases, the J end lost 4 bases, and 17 bases lay between the germline ends. This CDR3 has 15 amino acids. The CDR3 sequence: CASSQESEVGETQYF. The DNA of the CDR3 is TGTGCCAGCAGCCAAGAAAGCGAGGTAGGAGAGACCCAGTACTTC.